Following are 28 T cell receptor beta chains from one sample sequenced in a study of blood T cell repertoires in COVID-19 (dated by TCRdb to 2019 to 2021). Library construction relied on the immunoSEQ multiplex PCR assay. Entries here come from immuneACCESS through TCRdb and include only in-frame sequences with V and J called. Some clones fail to appear in such tables; in the studies checked, an unresolved V gene covers under half of the shortfall, and the cause of the remainder is unknown. The sample data list approximately 110,000 clones, and 86% of these were observed just once. Approximately 5% of the sample belongs to the ten largest clones. The specimen was peripheral blood. These receptors were collected from a human donor in a cohort sampled during active COVID-19.

This clone turned up a few times. The chain employs TRBV5-4 and TRBJ1-4, with a weak D call TRBD1 (5 bases). Trimming stripped 3 bases from V and 4 bases from J, with 13 bases between. From germline, CDR1 is SGHNT and CDR2 YYREEE (reference sequence). The CDR3 has 15 amino acids. The CDR3 DNA is TGTGCCAGCAGCTCGGGGGACGGATTTAATGAAAAACTGTTTTTT. Residues: CASSSGDGFNEKLFF.

This chain links TRBV6-5 with TRBJ2-7; TRBD1 aligns across 8 bases. The CDR3 sequence is 14 residues long. The V gene end was trimmed by 5 bases and the J gene end by 7 bases; junction bases not matched to a gene: 10. CDR1 and CDR2 from the germline V gene are MNHEY and SVGAGI. This CDR3 reads CASSTDRVTWEQYF. The DNA for the CDR3 is TGTGCCAGCAGTACGGACAGGGTTACGTGGGAGCAGTACTTC.

V usage is TRBV5-4 and J usage is TRBJ2-7, with TRBD2 matching over 8 bases. There are 15 residues in the CDR3. CDR1 is SGHNT, CDR2 YYREEE, per germline (reference sequence). Germline trimming cut 4 bases from V and 0 bases from J; bases unmatched to any gene: 6. CDR3 sequence (DNA): TGTGCCAGCAGCCAACTAGCGGACCTCTCCTACGAGCAGTACTTC. Amino acids: CASSQLADLSYEQYF.

The J gene is TRBJ2-5, the V gene TRBV5-1; the match to TRBD2 covers 14 bases. The germline gives CDR1 SGHRS, CDR2 YFSETQ. The CDR3 is made up of 14 amino acids. V was pared by 4 bases and J by 7 bases, with 3 bases of the junction left unmatched. The CDR3, as DNA: TGCGCCAGCAGCGGGGGACTAGCGGGAGCGACCCAGTACTTC. Protein: CASSGGLAGATQYF.

V usage is TRBV24-1 and J usage is TRBJ2-2; tentative D call: TRBD1 (5 bases). The V gene lost 0 bases and the J gene lost 4 bases, with 5 bases spanning the gap. Germline CDR1 KGHDR, CDR2 SFDVKD. This CDR3 has 14 residues. The CDR3 DNA sequence: TGTGCCACCAGTGATTTGGGGGCCACCGGGGAGCTGTTTTTT. Protein product: CATSDLGATGELFF.

The chain recombines TRBV6-5 with TRBJ2-5, with 8 nucleotides matching TRBD1. J was trimmed by 6 bases and V by 2 bases; bases with no gene match: 5. Germline lookup yields CDR1 MNHEY and CDR2 SVGAGI. This CDR3 is built from 14 residues. In DNA, the CDR3 is TGTGCCAGCAGTTACACAGGACAGGGAAAGACCCAGTACTTC. Translating gives CASSYTGQGKTQYF.

CDR3 region: CASSMRGISSEQYF. CDR3 nucleotide sequence: TGTGCCAGTAGTATGAGGGGGATATCTTCCGAGCAGTACTTC. This chain connects TRBV19 to TRBJ2-7, with D perhaps TRBD1 (6 bases). This CDR3 is 14 amino acids long. Germline V gene lookup returns CDR1 LNHDA and CDR2 SQIVND (reference sequence). Trimming took 3 bases from V and 6 from J, leaving 15 bases between them.

The chain carries TRBV10-1 and TRBJ2-1, with 15 bases matching TRBD2. The junction had 12 bases not matched to a gene; V was cut back by 0 bases and J by 6 bases. Germline V gives CDR1 WNHNN, CDR2 SYGVQD (reference sequence). The CDR3 extends over 20 amino acids. For the CDR3, the DNA is TGCGCCAGCAGTGAGTCCCTCGGACTAGCGGGAGGGCCAAGCCCCAATGAGCAGTTCTTC. It specifies CASSESLGLAGGPSPNEQFF.

A single count supports this clone. This chain joins TRBV7-6 and TRBJ1-1; D is perhaps TRBD1 (5 bases). V was shortened by 5 bases and J by 1 base, with 11 bases between the two germline ends. The CDR3 length is 14 residues. Germline loops: CDR1 SGHVS, CDR2 FNYEAQ. The CDR3 DNA reads TGTGCCAGCAGCCTTTCCGGACAGAACACTGAAGCTTTCTTT. This translates into CASSLSGQNTEAFF.

This chain connects TRBV28 to TRBJ2-7; 10 positions match TRBD2. Germline trimming cut 2 bases from V and 6 bases from J; bases unmatched to any gene: 4. Germline CDR1 and CDR2: MDHEN and SYDVKM. The CDR3 has 14 residues. The DNA for the CDR3 is TGTGCCAGCAGTTTAGGGGCTAGCGGGAGCGAGCAGTACTTC. It encodes CASSLGASGSEQYF.

This clone was counted between two and nine times. The rearrangement uses TRBV10-1 and TRBJ1-1, with 8 bases lining up with TRBD1. V gave up 6 bases and J gave up 8 bases; unmatched junction bases: 11. In germline, CDR1 is WNHNN, CDR2 SYGVQD (reference sequence). This CDR3 contains 14 residues. The CDR3 sequence: CASSHGVRDREAFF. CDR3 bases: TGCGCCAGCAGCCACGGGGTCCGGGACAGGGAAGCTTTCTTT.

The chain couples TRBV7-9 to TRBJ2-2; 9 bases map to TRBD2. Unmatched junction bases numbered 4, after V lost 4 bases and J lost 1 base. The length of the CDR3 is 16 residues. CDR1 is SEHNR and CDR2 is FQNEAQ in the germline V gene (reference sequence). CDR3: CASSYLAGLNTGELFF. In DNA, the CDR3 is TGTGCCAGCAGCTACCTAGCGGGATTGAACACCGGGGAGCTGTTTTTT. The entire variable domain, with the rest obtained from reference TRBV7-9 and TRBJ2-2, is as follows: DTGVSQNPRHKITKRGQNVTFRCDPISEHNRLYWYRQTLGQGPEFLTYFQNEAQLEKSRLLSDRFSAERPKGSFSTLEIQRTEQGDSAMYLCASSYLAGLNTGELFFGEGSRLTVL.

The rearrangement uses TRBV7-8 and TRBJ2-3; TRBD2 might be the D (5 bases). V was pared by 5 bases and J by 2 bases, with 17 bases between. The CDR3 extends over 16 amino acids. The germline CDR1 and CDR2 sequences are SGHVS and FQNEAQ. CDR3 sequence reads: CASSLSAPDHTDTQYF. The DNA of the CDR3 is TGTGCCAGCAGCCTTAGCGCGCCCGACCACACAGATACGCAGTATTTT. Drawing the rest from reference TRBV7-8 and TRBJ2-3, the complete variable domain is GAGVSQSPRYKVAKRGQDVALRCDPISGHVSLFWYQQALGQGPEFLTYFQNEAQLDKSGLPSDRFFAERPEGSVSTLKIQRTQQEDSAVYLCASSLSAPDHTDTQYFGPGTRLTVL.

This CDR3 reads CASSLDSGYEQYF. CDR3 nucleotide sequence: TGTGCCAGCAGCCTGGACTCGGGATACGAGCAGTACTTC. V and J are TRBV7-8 and TRBJ2-7, with D perhaps matching TRBD2 (5 bases). This CDR3 comprises 13 residues. The V gene's germline CDR1 is SGHVS and CDR2 FQNEAQ. V gave up 5 bases and J gave up 4 bases, with 12 bases separating them.

CDR3 in amino acids: CASGDRSPNQPQHF. CDR3 bases: TGTGCCAGCGGGGACAGGTCTCCCAATCAGCCCCAGCATTTT. The chain has TRBV6-5 and TRBJ1-5; 8 bases match TRBD1. The CDR3 runs to 14 residues. Germline CDR1 reads MNHEY; CDR2 reads SVGAGI. J gave up 3 bases and V 8 bases, and 6 bases lay outside the gene matches.

This clone was found once. The DNA of the CDR3 is TGTGCCAGCAGCAAAACAGGGGTCCAAACCTACGAGCAGTACTTC. It encodes CASSKTGVQTYEQYF. The V and J genes are TRBV5-6 and TRBJ2-7; 7 bases line up with TRBD1. The CDR3 has 15 residues. The V gene's germline CDR1 is SGHDT and CDR2 YYEEEE. Unmatched junction bases numbered 9, after V lost 4 bases and J lost 2 bases.

This chain connects TRBV24-1 to TRBJ1-1, with 9 bases that match TRBD1. J gave up 10 bases and V 4 bases, and 15 bases lay outside the gene matches. There are 16 residues in the CDR3. Germline-derived CDR1 and CDR2 are KGHDR and SFDVKD. The CDR3 coding sequence is TGTGCCACCAGTGACCCCGGGACAGGGAGAAGAGGTCGAGCTTTCTTT. Amino acids: CATSDPGTGRRGRAFF.

V usage is TRBV27 and J usage is TRBJ1-4, with D possibly matching TRBD1 (5 bases). The germline CDR1 and CDR2 sequences are MNHEY and SMNVEV (reference sequence). Trimming left V 3 bases short and J 8 bases short, with 13 bases between. This CDR3 has 14 amino acids. The CDR3 reads CASSFAGVGEKLFF. As DNA, the CDR3 is TGTGCCAGCAGTTTCGCGGGGGTTGGGGAAAAACTGTTTTTT. Full variable domain (outside the CDR3, taken from reference TRBV27 and TRBJ1-4): EAQVTQNPRYLITVTGKKLTVTCSQNMNHEYMSWYRQDPGLGLRQIYYSMNVEVTDKGDVPEGYKVSRKEKRNFPLILESPSPNQTSLYFCASSFAGVGEKLFFGSGTQLSVL.

The chain has TRBV7-2 and TRBJ2-3; D call uncertain. CDR1 and CDR2 (germline): SGHTA, FQGNSA. V lost 4 bases and J 8 bases, leaving 10 bases between the germline ends. The CDR3 runs to 12 residues. CDR3 bases: TGTGCCAGCAGCTCCCTAGTGGGTACGCAGTATTTT. Translating gives CASSSLVGTQYF.

The gene calls are TRBV6-1 and TRBJ1-1; unclear D gene. The CDR3 is 15 residues long. Germline values: CDR1 MNHNS, CDR2 SASEGT. Trimming stripped 3 bases from V and 1 base from J, with 12 bases between. CDR3 nucleotides: TGTGCCAGCAGTGATATCAGGAGGGCGAACACTGAAGCTTTCTTT. Translated, it gives CASSDIRRANTEAFF.

The chain joins TRBV24-1 to TRBJ2-3; D call uncertain. This CDR3 has 12 amino acids. Germline loops: CDR1 KGHDR, CDR2 SFDVKD. The V end lost 4 bases, the J end lost 2 bases, and 3 bases lay between the germline ends. Written as DNA, the CDR3 is TGTGCCACCAGTGACTTCACAGATACGCAGTATTTT. Translation: CATSDFTDTQYF.

This clone was picked up one time. The chain links TRBV19 to TRBJ1-4; D unresolved. V was trimmed by 7 bases and J by 0 bases, leaving 9 bases between them. The CDR3 sequence is 14 residues long. Germline V gene lookup returns CDR1 LNHDA and CDR2 SQIVND (reference sequence). The CDR3 DNA reads as TGTGCCAGTAAAGTACAAGCAACTAATGAAAAACTGTTTTTT. It is translated as CASKVQATNEKLFF.

J is TRBJ2-6 and V is TRBV30; D may be TRBD1 (5 bases). The CDR3 is 15 residues long. Looked up from germline, CDR1 is GTSNPN and CDR2 is SVGIG (reference sequence). Trimming left V 7 bases short and J 2 bases short, with 15 bases between. For the CDR3, the DNA is TGTGCCTCTGACCAGGGATTTACTGGGGCCAACGTCCTGACTTTC. Protein: CASDQGFTGANVLTF.

The CDR3 DNA follows: TGTGCCAGCAGTATAGTTTCGAACACTGAAGCTTTCTTT. It codes for CASSIVSNTEAFF. The chain uses TRBV7-9 and TRBJ1-1; D gene unclear. The germline V gene has CDR1 SEHNR and CDR2 FQNEAQ (reference sequence). CDR3 length: 13 amino acids. The ends were cut back, 6 bases at V and 1 base at J, with 9 bases in the middle.

V is TRBV6-6 and J is TRBJ1-6; 7 bases fit TRBD1. Germline CDR1 reads MNHNY; CDR2 reads SVGAGI (reference sequence). Unmatched junction bases numbered 10, after V lost 7 bases and J lost 13 bases. The CDR3 totals 13 residues. CDR3 nucleotides: TGTGCCAGCACCCAACCCACAGGGGCTCCCCTCCACTTT. Translated: CASTQPTGAPLHF.

This chain links TRBV27 with TRBJ2-7; maybe TRBD2 (6 bases). Trimming pared 3 bases from V and 4 bases from J, leaving 19 bases between. This CDR3 has 16 amino acids. Germline CDR1 and CDR2: MNHEY and SMNVEV (reference sequence). DNA of the CDR3: TGTGCCAGCAGTTTCAATTCAGGAGGGAGGAGATACGAGCAGTACTTC. This sequence encodes CASSFNSGGRRYEQYF.

The V and J genes are TRBV2 and TRBJ1-1; perhaps TRBD1 as D (5 bases). The CDR3 is 11 residues long. The V gene's germline CDR1 is SNHLY and CDR2 FYNNEI. CDR3 bases: TGTGGGTGGGGGGGGATCACTGAAGCTTTCTTT. It is translated as CGWGGITEAFF.

The chain joins TRBV2 to TRBJ2-1, with 7 bases aligning to TRBD2. Per germline, CDR1 SNHLY and CDR2 FYNNEI. The CDR3 has 15 amino acids. Trimming at V came to 8 bases and at J to 0 bases, leaving 7 bases not matched to a gene. The CDR3 coding sequence is TGTGCCAGCGGGGGGGTATCGAGCTCCTACAATGAGCAGTTCTTC. It encodes CASGGVSSSYNEQFF.